These 16 T cell receptor beta chains were sequenced from one sample in a study of T cells in tuberculosis. The repertoire was sequenced with immunoSEQ multiplex PCR; TCRdb's copy has only in-frame clones and lacks some. The data contain more than 35,000 clones, 93% of them seen just once; the ten biggest clones take up roughly 6.4%. The material sequenced was PBMCs. The receptors were sampled from a donor aged 10-30 years with latent tuberculosis or without tuberculosis infection.

The gene calls are TRBV5-8 and TRBJ2-7, with 9 positions matching TRBD1. CDR1 is SGHTS, CDR2 YDEGEE, per germline. Trimming at V came to 1 base and at J to 8 bases, leaving 19 bases not matched to a gene. This CDR3 is built from 18 residues. The CDR3 bases are TGTGCCAGCAGCTTGTCGTGGGTAATCCGGGACAGGGCGGATCAGCAGTACTTC. This codes for CASSLSWVIRDRADQQYF.

The chain links TRBV28 to TRBJ1-6, with D perhaps TRBD1 (5 bases). Trimming took off 5 bases at V and 8 bases at J, with 13 bases between the two ends. The CDR3 has 14 residues. The germline V gene has CDR1 MDHEN and CDR2 SYDVKM. The chain's CDR3 is CASSPQGLHSPLHF. The DNA of the CDR3 is TGTGCCAGCAGTCCGCAGGGTCTCCATTCACCCCTCCACTTT.

The chain recombines TRBV4-1 with TRBJ1-2, with D unresolved. The CDR3 has 16 residues. With 0 bases removed from V and 4 bases from J, the gap between germline ends came to 15 bases. CDR1 and CDR2 (germline): MGHRA, YSYEKL. The CDR3: CASSQDPMAGAYGYTF. The CDR3 DNA is TGCGCCAGCAGCCAAGATCCCATGGCGGGAGCCTATGGCTACACCTTC.

This chain connects TRBV2 to TRBJ2-2; 7 bases are shared with TRBD2. Germline CDR1 and CDR2: SNHLY and FYNNEI. CDR3 length equals 14 residues. V lost 0 bases, J lost 7 bases, and 2 bases stayed unmatched. CDR3 sequence: CASSEAGGDGELFF. The DNA for the CDR3 is TGTGCCAGCAGTGAAGCGGGAGGGGACGGGGAGCTGTTTTTT. Supplemented by reference TRBV2 and TRBJ2-2, the full variable domain reads EPEVTQTPSHQVTQMGQEVILRCVPISNHLYFYWYRQILGQKVEFLVSFYNNEISEKSEIFDDQFSVERPDGSNFTLKIRSTKLEDSAMYFCASSEAGGDGELFFGEGSRLTVL.

This clone showed up just once. This sequence joins TRBV30 and TRBJ1-2, with TRBD1 matching 8 bases. Germline lookup yields CDR1 GTSNPN and CDR2 SVGIG (reference sequence). V was pared by 0 bases and J by 6 bases, with 3 bases of the junction left unmatched. This CDR3 is built from 13 residues. The DNA for the CDR3 is TGTGCCTGGAGTGTGGACAGGGAGGATGGCTACACCTTC. It is translated as CAWSVDREDGYTF.

The rearrangement joins TRBV6-1 to TRBJ1-2, with D uncertain. Germline CDR1 is MNHNS and CDR2 is SASEGT. The ends were cut back, 2 bases at V and 0 bases at J, with 10 bases in the middle. The CDR3 contains 15 residues. This CDR3 is CASSEHLGSNYGYTF. The CDR3 DNA reads TGTGCCAGCAGTGAACATCTAGGATCTAACTATGGCTACACCTTC.

V is TRBV7-2 and J is TRBJ2-2; 10 bases fit TRBD2. Germline lookup yields CDR1 SGHTA and CDR2 FQGNSA. This CDR3 is 17 amino acids long. Trimming took 2 bases from V and 0 from J; bases not matched to a gene: 3. CDR3 DNA sequence: TGTGCCAGCAGCTTAAGAGCGGGGGGGCCGAACACCGGGGAGCTGTTTTTT. Amino acids: CASSLRAGGPNTGELFF.

V usage is TRBV4-1 and J usage is TRBJ1-1, with TRBD1 matching over 10 bases. V lost 3 bases to trimming and J lost 0 bases; unmatched junction nucleotides: 4. From germline, CDR1 is MGHRA and CDR2 YSYEKL. The CDR3 has 16 amino acids. The CDR3 is CASSQTGGRMNTEAFF. The CDR3 DNA reads TGCGCCAGCAGCCAGACAGGGGGCCGAATGAACACTGAAGCTTTCTTT.

The chain couples TRBV11-3 to TRBJ2-3; TRBD2 is a possible D gene (5 bases). The CDR3 extends over 16 amino acids. The germline gives CDR1 SGHNT, CDR2 YENEEA. V gave up 4 bases and J gave up 1 base, with 15 bases separating them. The CDR3 sequence is CASSSYSAEGTDTQYF. In nucleotides, the CDR3 is TGTGCCAGCAGCTCCTACTCGGCGGAGGGCACAGATACGCAGTATTTT.

This CDR3 reads CASSGMDRRNQPQHF. The CDR3 nucleotides read TGTGCCAGCAGTGGAATGGACAGGAGAAATCAGCCCCAGCATTTT. The chain employs TRBV27 and TRBJ1-5; TRBD1 aligns across 7 bases. From germline, CDR1 is MNHEY and CDR2 SMNVEV (reference sequence). V gave up 5 bases and J gave up 4 bases; unmatched junction bases: 8. This CDR3 region has 15 residues.

The chain has TRBV30 and TRBJ1-2; 8 bases match TRBD1. CDR1 is GTSNPN and CDR2 is SVGIG in the germline V gene (reference sequence). The CDR3 sequence is 15 residues long. J gave up 3 bases and V 5 bases, and 11 bases lay outside the gene matches. In DNA form, the CDR3 reads TGTGCCTGGCGCCTAGAAGGACAGGGATACTATGGCTACACCTTC. The encoded protein is CAWRLEGQGYYGYTF. The full variable domain, its missing parts supplied by reference TRBV30 and TRBJ1-2, is SQTIHQWPATLVQPVGSPLSLECTVEGTSNPNLYWYRQAAGRGLQLLFYSVGIGQISSEVPQNLSASRPQDRQFILSSKKLLLSDSGFYLCAWRLEGQGYYGYTFGSGTRLTVV.

The chain employs TRBV7-2 and TRBJ1-5; no reliable D call. Trimming cost V 1 base and J 8 bases, with 9 bases left between them. The germline V gene encodes CDR1 SGHTA and CDR2 FQGNSA. The CDR3 is 13 amino acids. The DNA for the CDR3 is TGTGCCAGCAGCTTAGTTTACGGGGAGCCCCAGCATTTT. It translates to CASSLVYGEPQHF.

The chain is built from TRBV30 and TRBJ1-1; 7 positions agree with TRBD1. Trimming removed 7 bases from V and 11 bases from J; junction bases left unmatched: 7. Germline values: CDR1 GTSNPN, CDR2 SVGIG (reference sequence). The CDR3 sequence is 10 residues long. CDR3 sequence: CASTPGQAFF. As DNA, the CDR3 is TGTGCCTCAACTCCGGGACAGGCTTTCTTT.

In DNA, the CDR3 is TGTGCCAGCAGTGACAGGACAGGGCTGGATGAGCAGTTCTTC. It translates to CASSDRTGLDEQFF. The genes are TRBV6-4 and TRBJ2-1, with 8 nucleotides matching TRBD1. The CDR3 length is 14 residues. V lost 2 bases to trimming and J lost 8 bases; unmatched junction nucleotides: 5. Germline CDR1 is MRHNA and CDR2 is SNTAGT.

Concerning this clone: Sequence at one end of the junction differs from germline and may be a read error. J is TRBJ2-1 and V is TRBV11-2; TRBD2 agrees at 14 bases. This CDR3 is built from 15 residues. CDR1 and CDR2 (germline): SGHAT, FQNNGV. CDR3 region: CASSESGTSGGRRLF. The CDR3 DNA sequence: TGTGCCAGCAGCGAAAGTGGGACTAGCGGGGGAAGGCGCCTCTTC.

The CDR3 loop is CASFTSPGTQYF. The CDR3, as DNA: TGCGCCAGCTTTACCTCCCCCGGGACGCAGTATTTT. This chain connects TRBV23-1 to TRBJ2-3; D gene unclear. TRBV23-1 is designated an ORF whose function remains uncertain. The CDR3 consists of 12 residues. V lost 8 bases and J 9 bases, leaving 15 bases between the germline ends.